Each of the 18 T cell receptor beta chains below was sequenced from the same sample in a study of T cell responses to AZD1222 COVID-19 vaccine. The repertoire was sequenced with immunoSEQ multiplex PCR; TCRdb's copy has only in-frame clones and lacks some. The table has about 150,000 clones, about 82% seen once. The specimen comprised peripheral blood, sampled 28 days after the second AZD1222 dose. The receptor set was obtained from an adult who received the AZD1222 COVID-19 vaccine.

The chain combines TRBV2 with TRBJ1-6; D ambiguous. Germline V CDR1 and CDR2: SNHLY, FYNNEI. V was shortened by 5 bases and J by 13 bases, with 18 bases between the two germline ends. The CDR3 length is 14 residues. The CDR3 here is CASSYEPQIVPLHF. CDR3 coding DNA: TGTGCCAGCAGTTACGAGCCCCAAATAGTTCCCCTCCACTTT.

This clone occurred a few times. V and J are TRBV25-1 and TRBJ2-7; 7 positions match TRBD1. The CDR3 runs 11 residues. Losses at the gene ends were 11 bases for V and 6 bases for J; bases not matched to a gene: 7. Germline assignment: CDR1 MGHDK and CDR2 SYGVNS. CDR3 coding DNA: TGTGCCGCCGGGACAGCCCGCGAGCAGTACTTC. Protein product: CAAGTAREQYF.

The gene calls are TRBV7-2 and TRBJ1-5; D gene uncertain. Looked up from germline, CDR1 is SGHTA and CDR2 is FQGNSA. Deletions cut 2 bases from V and 4 bases from J, with 6 bases between. CDR3 length: 13 residues. The CDR3 loop reads CASSLWGNQPQHF. The CDR3 DNA follows: TGTGCCAGCAGCTTATGGGGAAATCAGCCCCAGCATTTT. Looking up the rest from reference TRBV7-2 and TRBJ1-5 gives the full variable domain: GAGVSQSPSNKVTEKGKDVELRCDPISGHTALYWYRQSLGQGLEFLIYFQGNSAPDKSGLPSDRFSAERTGGSVSTLTIQRTQQEDSAVYLCASSLWGNQPQHFGDGTRLSIL.

The chain joins TRBV6-1 to TRBJ1-2; no clear D. This CDR3 contains 15 residues. V was shortened by 1 base and J by 4 bases, with 13 bases between the two germline ends. Per the germline V gene, CDR1 is MNHNS and CDR2 is SASEGT. The CDR3 bases are TGTGCCAGCAGTGAAGTTCGGGCGCGGGGCTATGGCTACACCTTC. Amino acids: CASSEVRARGYGYTF.

This clone was picked up a small number of times. The J gene is TRBJ1-2, the V gene TRBV5-4, with TRBD1 identical over 8 bases. The length of the CDR3 is 13 residues. Germline CDR1 reads SGHNT; CDR2 reads YYREEE (reference sequence). J lost 3 bases, V lost 7 bases, and 5 bases had no gene match. CDR3 bases: TGTGCCAGCTCGAAGGGACAGGACTATGGCTACACCTTC. Translating it yields CASSKGQDYGYTF.

The chain uses TRBV7-9 and TRBJ1-6; D not certain. The CDR3 is 13 residues long. The germline V gene has CDR1 SEHNR and CDR2 FQNEAQ (reference sequence). The V end lost 1 base, the J end lost 10 bases, and 8 bases lay between the germline ends. CDR3 region: CASSLESDSPLHF. CDR3 sequence (DNA): TGTGCCAGCAGCTTAGAGTCGGACTCACCCCTCCACTTT.

The rearrangement links TRBV12-1 to TRBJ1-6. TRBV12-1 is recorded as a pseudogene. The CDR3 totals 15 residues. For the CDR3, the DNA is TGTGCCAGCAGCTTTGAGACCGCCTATAATTCACCCCTCCACTTT. Its protein product is CASSFETAYNSPLHF.

The chain employs TRBV27 and TRBJ2-3, with TRBD2 matching 13 bases. CDR1 MNHEY and CDR2 SMNVEV come from the germline V gene (reference sequence). The CDR3 has 16 amino acids. Trimming at V came to 3 bases and at J to 7 bases, leaving 7 bases not matched to a gene. CDR3 DNA sequence: TGTGCCAGCAGTTTGCCCCCGGGACTAGCGGGAAATACGCAGTATTTT. It encodes CASSLPPGLAGNTQYF.

The V gene is TRBV19, the J gene TRBJ2-6; D might be TRBD1 (5 bases). This CDR3 has 15 residues. Trimming took 3 bases from V and 2 from J, leaving 8 bases between them. Per the germline V gene, CDR1 is LNHDA and CDR2 is SQIVND (reference sequence). The CDR3 here is CASSISRAGANVLTF. Written as DNA, the CDR3 is TGTGCCAGTAGTATCTCCAGGGCTGGGGCCAACGTCCTGACTTTC.

Here the CDR3 reads CASSLVGGGSSYEQYF. The CDR3 nucleotides are TGTGCCAGCAGCCTTGTTGGCGGAGGGAGCTCCTACGAGCAGTACTTC. The V gene is TRBV7-9, the J gene TRBJ2-7; D is perhaps TRBD2 (6 bases). From germline, CDR1 is SEHNR and CDR2 FQNEAQ (reference sequence). This CDR3 spans 16 amino acids. Deletions cut 5 bases from V and 0 bases from J, with 17 bases between.

In this sample, this clone turned up a few times. The chain links TRBV24-1 to TRBJ1-6; weak D call: TRBD1 (5 bases). In germline, CDR1 is KGHDR, CDR2 SFDVKD. This CDR3 is 13 amino acids long. The V gene lost 4 bases and the J gene lost 10 bases, with 10 bases spanning the gap. This CDR3 reads CATSEGVGSPLHF. For the CDR3, the DNA is TGTGCCACCAGTGAGGGGGTCGGATCACCCCTCCACTTT.

The rearrangement joins TRBV5-8 to TRBJ1-4; D is possibly TRBD1 (5 bases). V was pared by 4 bases and J by 8 bases, with 18 bases between. This CDR3 spans 15 amino acids. Germline CDR1 SGHTS, CDR2 YDEGEE. In DNA form, the CDR3 reads TGTGCCAGCAGCCTTCCCGGGGCGCCGGGCGAAAAACTGTTTTTT. Amino acids: CASSLPGAPGEKLFF.

The chain recombines TRBV19 with TRBJ2-2; 8 bases line up with TRBD1. This CDR3 comprises 14 residues. V lost 7 bases, J lost 4 bases, and 5 bases stayed unmatched. Germline values: CDR1 LNHDA, CDR2 SQIVND (reference sequence). The CDR3, as DNA: TGTGCCAGTACTCGGACAGGGCCCACCGGGGAGCTGTTTTTT. It specifies CASTRTGPTGELFF.

V gene TRBV28 combines with J gene TRBJ2-3; the D gene could be TRBD1 or TRBD2 (5 bases each). Germline CDR1 is MDHEN and CDR2 is SYDVKM. The CDR3 spans 17 residues. V was trimmed by 4 bases and J by 2 bases, leaving 19 bases between them. The CDR3 loop reads CASSSPIYGANTDTQYF. The CDR3 coding sequence is TGTGCCAGCAGTTCTCCGATTTACGGGGCTAACACAGATACGCAGTATTTT.

This sequence joins TRBV10-3 and TRBJ1-1; TRBD1 might be the D (5 bases). The CDR3 is 14 amino acids. With 10 bases removed from V and 8 bases from J, the gap between germline ends came to 23 bases. CDR1 is ENHRY and CDR2 is SYGVKD in the germline V gene. The CDR3 region is CATAKTADFVEAFF. The CDR3 DNA sequence: TGTGCCACCGCCAAGACAGCCGACTTCGTCGAAGCTTTCTTT.

The chain links TRBV7-9 to TRBJ2-5; 9 bases fit TRBD1. The CDR3 has 15 amino acids. Germline V lookup: CDR1 SEHNR, CDR2 FQNEAQ (reference sequence). With V trimmed by 4 bases and J by 5 bases, 8 bases remained unmatched. For the CDR3, the DNA is TGTGCCAGCAGCTCGGGGACAGGGCCGGGGGAGACCCAGTACTTC. It codes for CASSSGTGPGETQYF.

The rearrangement uses TRBV19 and TRBJ2-7; 7 nucleotides line up with TRBD2. In germline, CDR1 is LNHDA, CDR2 SQIVND (reference sequence). The trim removed 5 bases at V and 1 base at J, leaving 11 bases unmatched. The CDR3 spans 16 residues. This CDR3 is CASSVSWTSPSYEQYF. CDR3 DNA sequence: TGTGCCAGTAGTGTCTCATGGACTAGTCCTTCCTACGAGCAGTACTTC.

The sample holds one count of this clone. This sequence joins TRBV6-5 and TRBJ1-1; D is perhaps TRBD1 (5 bases). V dropped 6 bases and J dropped 4 bases, with 15 bases sitting between them. This CDR3 spans 14 amino acids. Germline CDR1 and CDR2: MNHEY and SVGAGI. CDR3 protein: CASSWDPPSTEAFF. For the CDR3, the DNA is TGTGCCAGCAGCTGGGACCCCCCGTCCACTGAAGCTTTCTTT.